Sequencing of this T cell receptor (beta chain) was carried out in a study of blood T cells in healthy people across ages. Study-wide findings and caveats: More naive CD4+ cells and higher diversity marked long-lived donors relative to aged donors. TCR beta diversity tracked closely with naive T cell percentage.

This clonotype was counted only a few times. Its specificity is unknown. The CDR3 runs 12 residues. With 4 bases removed from V and 6 bases from J, the gap between germline ends came to 10 bases. Germline loops: CDR1 SGHKS, CDR2 YYEKEE (reference sequence). The use of a sample-barcoded 5' primer and a J-beta primer mix characterized a second PCR of roughly 6 to 11 cycles. MiXCR, run by TCRdb on the 5' RACE reads, gives a single entry per CDR3 protein. The table lists about 1.6 million distinct CDR3 sequences, roughly 32% of them singletons, with about 11% in the top ten. Sequenced sample: blood. The V call is TRBV5-5, the J call TRBJ2-5; D remains ambiguous. This clonotype was obtained from a woman aged 25 to 39 in good health. The CDR3 loop reads CASSPQIQTQYF. DNA of the CDR3: TGTGCCAGCAGCCCACAGATACAGACCCAGTACTTC.